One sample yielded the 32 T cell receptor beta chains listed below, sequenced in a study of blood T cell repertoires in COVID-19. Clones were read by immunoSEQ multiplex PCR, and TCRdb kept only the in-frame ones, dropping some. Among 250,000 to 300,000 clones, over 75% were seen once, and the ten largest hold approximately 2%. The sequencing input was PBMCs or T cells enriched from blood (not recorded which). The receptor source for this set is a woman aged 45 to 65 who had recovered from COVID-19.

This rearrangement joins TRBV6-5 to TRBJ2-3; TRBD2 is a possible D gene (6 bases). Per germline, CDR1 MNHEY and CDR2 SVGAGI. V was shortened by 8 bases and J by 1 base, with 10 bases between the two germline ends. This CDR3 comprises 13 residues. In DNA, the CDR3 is TGTGCCAGCCTTCCTAGCGGCACAGATACGCAGTATTTT. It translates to CASLPSGTDTQYF.

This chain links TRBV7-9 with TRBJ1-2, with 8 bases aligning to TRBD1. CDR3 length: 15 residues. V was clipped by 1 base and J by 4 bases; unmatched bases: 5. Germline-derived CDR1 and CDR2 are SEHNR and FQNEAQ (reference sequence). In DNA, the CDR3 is TGTGCCAGCAGCTTAGACCTACAGGGGGGCTATGGCTACACCTTC. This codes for CASSLDLQGGYGYTF.

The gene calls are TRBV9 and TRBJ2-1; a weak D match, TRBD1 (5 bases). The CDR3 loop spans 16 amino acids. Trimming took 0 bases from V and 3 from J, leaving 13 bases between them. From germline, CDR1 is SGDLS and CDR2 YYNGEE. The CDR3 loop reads CASSVDPGLGYNEQFF. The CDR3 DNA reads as TGTGCCAGCAGCGTAGACCCAGGGCTGGGCTACAATGAGCAGTTCTTC.

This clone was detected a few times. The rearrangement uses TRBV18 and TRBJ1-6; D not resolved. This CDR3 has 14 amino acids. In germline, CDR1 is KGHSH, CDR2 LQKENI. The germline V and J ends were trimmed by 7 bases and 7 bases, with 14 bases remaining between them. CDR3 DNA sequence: TGTGCCAGCTGTAGGGAGTCGAGGAATTCACCCCTCCACTTT. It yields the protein CASCRESRNSPLHF. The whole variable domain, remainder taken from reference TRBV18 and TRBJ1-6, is NAGVMQNPRHLVRRRGQEARLRCSPMKGHSHVYWYRQLPEEGLKFMVYLQKENIIDESGMPKERFSAEFPKEGPSILRIQQVVRGDSAAYFCASCRESRNSPLHFGNGTRLTVT.

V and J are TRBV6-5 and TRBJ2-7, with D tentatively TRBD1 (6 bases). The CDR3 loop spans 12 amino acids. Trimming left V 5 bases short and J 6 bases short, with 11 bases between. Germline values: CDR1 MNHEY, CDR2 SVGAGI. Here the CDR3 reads CASSPGRGEQYF. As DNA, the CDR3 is TGTGCCAGCAGTCCAGGCAGGGGCGAGCAGTACTTC.

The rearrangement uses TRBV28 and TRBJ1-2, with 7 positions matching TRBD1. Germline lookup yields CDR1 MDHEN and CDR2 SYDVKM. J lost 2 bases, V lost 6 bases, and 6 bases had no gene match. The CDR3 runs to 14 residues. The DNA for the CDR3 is TGTGCCAGCAGCTGGGGACAGCAAAACTATGGCTACACCTTC. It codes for CASSWGQQNYGYTF.

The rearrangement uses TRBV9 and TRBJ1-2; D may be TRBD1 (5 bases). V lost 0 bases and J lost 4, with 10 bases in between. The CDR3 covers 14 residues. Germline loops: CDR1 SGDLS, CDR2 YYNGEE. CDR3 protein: CASSVDRGGYGYTF. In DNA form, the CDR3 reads TGTGCCAGCAGCGTAGACCGGGGGGGCTATGGCTACACCTTC. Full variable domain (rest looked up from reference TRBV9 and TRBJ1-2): DSGVTQTPKHLITATGQRVTLRCSPRSGDLSVYWYQQSLDQGLQFLIQYYNGEERAKGNILERFSAQQFPDLHSELNLSSLELGDSALYFCASSVDRGGYGYTFGSGTRLTVV.

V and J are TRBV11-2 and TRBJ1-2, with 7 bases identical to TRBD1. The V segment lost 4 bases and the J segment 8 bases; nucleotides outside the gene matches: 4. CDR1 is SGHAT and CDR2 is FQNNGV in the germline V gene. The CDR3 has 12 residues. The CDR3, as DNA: TGTGCCAGCAGCTCGGGACAGCGGGGCTACACCTTC. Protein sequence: CASSSGQRGYTF.

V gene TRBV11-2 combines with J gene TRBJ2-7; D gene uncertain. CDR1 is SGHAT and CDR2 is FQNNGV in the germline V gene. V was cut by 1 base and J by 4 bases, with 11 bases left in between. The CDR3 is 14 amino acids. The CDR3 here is CASSLGRPAYEQYF. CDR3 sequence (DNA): TGTGCCAGCAGCTTAGGTCGTCCAGCGTACGAGCAGTACTTC. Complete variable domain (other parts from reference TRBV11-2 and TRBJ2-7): EAGVAQSPRYKIIEKRQSVAFWCNPISGHATLYWYQQILGQGPKLLIQFQNNGVVDDSQLPKDRFSAERLKGVDSTLKIQPAKLEDSAVYLCASSLGRPAYEQYFGPGTRLTVT.

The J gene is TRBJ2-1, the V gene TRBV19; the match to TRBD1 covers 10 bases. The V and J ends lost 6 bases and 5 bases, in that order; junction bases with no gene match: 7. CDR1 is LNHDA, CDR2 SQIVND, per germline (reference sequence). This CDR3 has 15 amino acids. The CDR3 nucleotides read TGTGCCAGTAGCTTGACAGGGGGCAGAGACAATGAGCAGTTCTTC. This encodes CASSLTGGRDNEQFF.

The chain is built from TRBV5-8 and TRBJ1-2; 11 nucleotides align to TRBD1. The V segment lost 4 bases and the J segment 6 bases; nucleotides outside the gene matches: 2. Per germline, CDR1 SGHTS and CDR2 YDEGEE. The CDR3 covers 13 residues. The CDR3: CASSRTGGNGYTF. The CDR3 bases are TGTGCCAGCAGCCGGACAGGGGGCAATGGCTACACCTTC.

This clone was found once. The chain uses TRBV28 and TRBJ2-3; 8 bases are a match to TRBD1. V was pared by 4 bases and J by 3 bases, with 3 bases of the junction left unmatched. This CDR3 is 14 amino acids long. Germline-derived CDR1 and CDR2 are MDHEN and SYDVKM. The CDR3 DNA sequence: TGTGCCAGCAGTTCAGGGGGCTTGACAGATACGCAGTATTTT. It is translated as CASSSGGLTDTQYF.

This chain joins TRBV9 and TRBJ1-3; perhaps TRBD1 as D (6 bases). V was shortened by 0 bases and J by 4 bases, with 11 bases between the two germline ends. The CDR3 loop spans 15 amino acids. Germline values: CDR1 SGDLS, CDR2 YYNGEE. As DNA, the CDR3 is TGTGCCAGCAGCGTAGAGGCAGGGGAAGGAAACACCATATATTTT. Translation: CASSVEAGEGNTIYF.

The CDR3 spells CASSQTGGTRRNQPQHF. The DNA of the CDR3 is TGTGCCAGCAGCCAAACCGGGGGGACCCGGCGCAATCAGCCCCAGCATTTT. This chain uses TRBV7-9 with TRBJ1-5; D may be TRBD1 (5 bases). The CDR3 length is 17 residues. Looked up from germline, CDR1 is SEHNR and CDR2 is FQNEAQ (reference sequence). Trimming stripped 5 bases from V and 2 bases from J, with 19 bases between.

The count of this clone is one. CDR3 in DNA: TGCGCCAGCACCCTAGGTGGCGCCTCCTACGAGCAGTACTTC. Translation gives CASTLGGASYEQYF. The genes are TRBV5-1 and TRBJ2-7; D not resolved. Germline V CDR1 and CDR2: SGHRS, YFSETQ. The length of the CDR3 is 14 residues. V dropped 6 bases and J dropped 0 bases, with 13 bases sitting between them.

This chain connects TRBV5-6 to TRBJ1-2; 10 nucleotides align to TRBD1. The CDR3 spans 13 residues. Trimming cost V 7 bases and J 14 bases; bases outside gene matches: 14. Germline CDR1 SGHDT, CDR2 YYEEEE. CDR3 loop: CASWPRDRGSETF. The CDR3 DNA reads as TGTGCCAGCTGGCCCCGGGACAGGGGATCGGAGACCTTC.

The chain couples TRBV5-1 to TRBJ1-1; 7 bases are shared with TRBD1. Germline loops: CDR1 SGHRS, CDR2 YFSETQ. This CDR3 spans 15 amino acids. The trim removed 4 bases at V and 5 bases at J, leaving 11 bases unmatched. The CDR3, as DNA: TGCGCCAGCAGCCTTATGACAGGGCAGGTGACTGAAGCTTTCTTT. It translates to CASSLMTGQVTEAFF.

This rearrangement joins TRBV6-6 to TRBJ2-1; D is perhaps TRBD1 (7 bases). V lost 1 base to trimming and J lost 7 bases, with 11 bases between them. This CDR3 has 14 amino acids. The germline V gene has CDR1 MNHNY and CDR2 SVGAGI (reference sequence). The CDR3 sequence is CASSYWSGGNEQFF. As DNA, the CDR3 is TGTGCCAGCAGTTACTGGTCAGGGGGGAATGAGCAGTTCTTC.

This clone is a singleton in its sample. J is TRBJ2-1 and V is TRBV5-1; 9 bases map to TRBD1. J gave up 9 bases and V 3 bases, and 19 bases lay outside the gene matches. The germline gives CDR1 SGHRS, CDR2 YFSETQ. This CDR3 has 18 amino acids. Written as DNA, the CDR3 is TGCGCCAGCAGCTCCTCCCTCCGGACAGGGGACGACCCTGGTGAGCAGTTCTTC. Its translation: CASSSSLRTGDDPGEQFF. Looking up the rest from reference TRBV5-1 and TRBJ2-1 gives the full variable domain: KAGVTQTPRYLIKTRGQQVTLSCSPISGHRSVSWYQQTPGQGLQFLFEYFSETQRNKGNFPGRFSGRQFSNSRSEMNVSTLELGDSALYLCASSSSLRTGDDPGEQFFGPGTRLTVL.

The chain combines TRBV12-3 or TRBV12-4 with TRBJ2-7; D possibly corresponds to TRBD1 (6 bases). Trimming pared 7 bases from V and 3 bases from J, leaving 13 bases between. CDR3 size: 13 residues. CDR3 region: CASNRDTNYEQYF. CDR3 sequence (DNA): TGTGCCAGCAACCGGGACACGAACTACGAGCAGTACTTC.

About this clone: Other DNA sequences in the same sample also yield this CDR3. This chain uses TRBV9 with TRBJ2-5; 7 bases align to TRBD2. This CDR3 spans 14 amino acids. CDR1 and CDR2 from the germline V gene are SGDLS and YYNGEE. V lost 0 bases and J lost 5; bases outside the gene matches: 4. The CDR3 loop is CASSVGGREETQYF. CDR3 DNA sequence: TGTGCCAGCAGCGTAGGCGGGCGGGAGGAGACCCAGTACTTC.

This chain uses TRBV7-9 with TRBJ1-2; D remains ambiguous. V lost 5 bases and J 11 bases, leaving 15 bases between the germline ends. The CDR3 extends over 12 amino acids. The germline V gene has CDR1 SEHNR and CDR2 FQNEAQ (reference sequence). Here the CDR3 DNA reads TGTGCCAGCAGCCCCGGGGATAATTGGTACACCTTC. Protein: CASSPGDNWYTF. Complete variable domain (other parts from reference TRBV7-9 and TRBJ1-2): DTGVSQNPRHKITKRGQNVTFRCDPISEHNRLYWYRQTLGQGPEFLTYFQNEAQLEKSRLLSDRFSAERPKGSFSTLEIQRTEQGDSAMYLCASSPGDNWYTFGSGTRLTVV.

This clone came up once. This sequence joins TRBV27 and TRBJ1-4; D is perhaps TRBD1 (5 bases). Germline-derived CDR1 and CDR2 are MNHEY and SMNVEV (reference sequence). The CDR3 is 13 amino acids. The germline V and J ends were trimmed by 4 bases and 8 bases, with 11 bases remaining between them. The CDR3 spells CASSSGHEEKLFF. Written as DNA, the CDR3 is TGTGCCAGCAGTTCAGGGCACGAAGAAAAACTGTTTTTT.

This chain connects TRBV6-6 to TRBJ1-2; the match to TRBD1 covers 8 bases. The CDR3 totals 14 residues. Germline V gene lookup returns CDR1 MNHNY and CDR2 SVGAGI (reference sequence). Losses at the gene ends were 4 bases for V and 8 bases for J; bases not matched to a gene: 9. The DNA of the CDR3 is TGTGCCAGCAGTTCTACCCAGGGGGCTCTGGGCTACACCTTC. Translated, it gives CASSSTQGALGYTF.

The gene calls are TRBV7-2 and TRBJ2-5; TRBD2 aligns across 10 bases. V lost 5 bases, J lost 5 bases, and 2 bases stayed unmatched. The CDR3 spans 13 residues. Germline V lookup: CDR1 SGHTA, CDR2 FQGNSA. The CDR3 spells CASSTTSGETQYF. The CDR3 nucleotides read TGTGCCAGCAGCACGACTAGCGGGGAGACCCAGTACTTC.

CDR3 region: CASSYRQILLNTEAFF. CDR3 in DNA: TGTGCCAGTAGTTACCGACAGATATTATTGAACACTGAAGCTTTCTTT. This sequence joins TRBV19 and TRBJ1-1, with TRBD1 as a possible D gene (5 bases). The CDR3 has 16 amino acids. Trimming removed 5 bases at V and 0 bases at J, with 16 bases between. The germline CDR1 and CDR2 sequences are LNHDA and SQIVND (reference sequence). The variable domain in full, completed from reference TRBV19 and TRBJ1-1, reads DGGITQSPKYLFRKEGQNVTLSCEQNLNHDAMYWYRQDPGQGLRLIYYSQIVNDFQKGDIAEGYSVSREKKESFPLTVTSAQKNPTAFYLCASSYRQILLNTEAFFGQGTRLTVV.

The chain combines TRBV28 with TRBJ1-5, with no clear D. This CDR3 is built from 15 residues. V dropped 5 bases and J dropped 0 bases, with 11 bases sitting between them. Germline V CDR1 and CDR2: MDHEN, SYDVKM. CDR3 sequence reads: CASSEAGYSNQPQHF. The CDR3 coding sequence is TGTGCCAGCAGTGAGGCGGGTTATAGCAATCAGCCCCAGCATTTT.

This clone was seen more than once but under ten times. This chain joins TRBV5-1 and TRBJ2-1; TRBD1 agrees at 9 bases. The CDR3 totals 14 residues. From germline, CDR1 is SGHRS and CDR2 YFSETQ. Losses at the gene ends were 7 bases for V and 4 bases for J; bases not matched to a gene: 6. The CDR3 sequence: CASLGDRAYNEQFF. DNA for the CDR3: TGCGCCAGCTTAGGGGACAGGGCTTACAATGAGCAGTTCTTC.

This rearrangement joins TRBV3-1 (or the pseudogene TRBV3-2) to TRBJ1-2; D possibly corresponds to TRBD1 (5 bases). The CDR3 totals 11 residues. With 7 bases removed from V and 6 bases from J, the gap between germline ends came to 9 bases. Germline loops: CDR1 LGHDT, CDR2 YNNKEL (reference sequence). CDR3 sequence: CASKGMDGYTF. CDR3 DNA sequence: TGTGCCAGCAAGGGGATGGATGGCTACACCTTC.

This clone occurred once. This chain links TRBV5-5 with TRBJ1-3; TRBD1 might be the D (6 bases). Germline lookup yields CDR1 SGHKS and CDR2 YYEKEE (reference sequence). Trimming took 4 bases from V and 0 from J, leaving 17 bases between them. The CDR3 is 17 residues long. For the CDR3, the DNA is TGTGCCAGCAGCGGGAGTCCGACAGGCAACTCTGGAAACACCATATATTTT. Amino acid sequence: CASSGSPTGNSGNTIYF.

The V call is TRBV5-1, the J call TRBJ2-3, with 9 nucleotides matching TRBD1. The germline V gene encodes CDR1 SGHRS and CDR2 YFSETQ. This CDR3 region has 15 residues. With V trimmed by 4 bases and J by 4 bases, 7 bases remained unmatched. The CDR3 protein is CASSHGDREADTQYF. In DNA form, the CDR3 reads TGCGCCAGCAGCCACGGGGACAGGGAGGCAGATACGCAGTATTTT.

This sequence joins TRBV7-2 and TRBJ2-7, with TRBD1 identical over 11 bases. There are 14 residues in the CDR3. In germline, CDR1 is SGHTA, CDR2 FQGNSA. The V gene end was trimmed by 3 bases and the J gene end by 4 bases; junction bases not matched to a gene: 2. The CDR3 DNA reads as TGTGCCAGCAGCTTTGGGACAGGGGGTTACGAGCAGTACTTC. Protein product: CASSFGTGGYEQYF.